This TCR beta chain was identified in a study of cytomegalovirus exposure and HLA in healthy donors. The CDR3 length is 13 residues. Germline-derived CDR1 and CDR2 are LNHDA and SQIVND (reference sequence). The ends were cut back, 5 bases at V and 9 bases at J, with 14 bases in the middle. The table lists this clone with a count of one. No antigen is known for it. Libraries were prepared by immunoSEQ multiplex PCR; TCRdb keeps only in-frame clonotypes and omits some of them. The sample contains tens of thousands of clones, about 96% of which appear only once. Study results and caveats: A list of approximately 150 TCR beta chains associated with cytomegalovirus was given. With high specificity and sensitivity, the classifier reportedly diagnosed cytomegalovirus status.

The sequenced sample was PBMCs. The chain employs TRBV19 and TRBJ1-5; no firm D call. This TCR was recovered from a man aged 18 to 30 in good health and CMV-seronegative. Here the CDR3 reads CASSSSGSSPQHF. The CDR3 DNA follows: TGTGCCAGTAGTTCCTCGGGGTCCTCGCCCCAGCATTTT.